This T cell receptor beta chain originates from a study of T cells in Graves' hyperthyroidism and ophthalmopathy (dated by TCRdb to the late 2010s). About the study as a whole: Peripheral blood samples were taken at initial diagnosis, before any treatment was given. TCR V-J signatures able to tell the groups apart were searched for in a discovery cohort of 90 to 100 patients, of whom roughly 42 had Graves' ophthalmopathy and roughly 57 had stable Graves' hyperthyroidism. Whether ophthalmopathy could be predicted prospectively was tested in an independent validation cohort made up of some 20 hyperthyroidism patients plus 17 patients who later progressed to ophthalmopathy. For training and testing, the roughly 100 patients in the discovery cohort were randomly divided in a 7:3 ratio. Thyroid tissue and blood T-cell repertoires from about six Graves' hyperthyroidism patients were also compared in the study. After sampling, hyperthyroidism patients received methimazole starting at 30 mg daily, and ophthalmopathy patients received high-dose intravenous methylprednisolone. The paper reports TCR Vbeta CDR3 sequencing of some 140 peripheral blood samples: under 45 ophthalmopathy, 70 to 85 hyperthyroidism and roughly 17 progressor patients.

In the ophthalmopathy patients, disease was moderately to severely active, with a Clinical Activity Score of 3 or more, a NOSPECS grade of 4 or more, and a duration of less than 3 months. The study excluded patients with uncontrolled infections, other autoimmune diseases, pregnancy or lactation. Clinical symptoms, serum thyroxine and TRAb, thyroid ultrasound, and orbital computed tomography formed the basis for the diagnoses. Ficoll-Paque density gradient centrifugation was used to isolate PBMCs from 9.5 to 10 ml of fresh peripheral blood. Total RNA was extracted using Trizol reagent, and RNA quality was assessed on an Agilent 2100 Bioanalyzer. Results and caveats for the whole study, not just this receptor: In validation, the model predicted progression to ophthalmopathy a median of approximately 6.6 months before onset, with over 55% sensitivity and about 72% specificity. A model built on a 13 V-J signature distinguished ophthalmopathy from stable hyperthyroidism, reaching around 88% sensitivity and about 81% specificity in cross-validation and 80%/75% in testing. Blood samples also contained most of the expanded thyroid clonotypes (frequency above 0.001), which suggests that blood repertoires may reflect thyroid immune responses. No statistical method was used to set the sample size in advance, and investigators knew the group allocation.

On this clonotype: The clone's antigen remains unknown. No base-level quality is on record; no much larger clone is a single base apart.

Amplification of TCR beta CDR3 regions was carried out from RNA transcripts. For the first round of RT-PCR on the TCR CDR3, the HTBI primer set was used together with the Qiagen OneStep RT-PCR kit. The libraries were constructed in a second round of multiplex PCR and then size-selected and purified. Sequencing of the libraries was done on an Illumina HiSeq2000 using paired-end 100 bp reads. In the authors' own workflow: SOAPnuke was used to process the raw data, removing reads that contained adapters or uncalled bases, had a mean Phred below 15, or lacked an exact match to the constant primer or identifier. COPE v1.2.5 was used to merge the high-quality paired reads, and each unique nucleotide sequence was defined as a clonotype. Clonotypes were aligned to IMGT TRBV, TRBD and TRBJ reference segments using MiTCR v1.1. Only V-J combinations with frequency above 0.0001, covering about 99% of repertoires, were analysed. The TCS score was defined as the ratio of F50 (clonal expansion) to E x V (chaos), calculated using BLOSUM62-based TCRdist between CDR3 peptides within each V-J. Welch's t-statistics and random forest reduced around 550 V-J features to about 13, which were used in a naive Bayes classifier (R e1071). The public reads were quality trimmed at Q25 with fastp and then assembled into clones with MiXCR by TCRdb, keeping productive beta chains. Records with the same CDR3 protein are collapsed into one entry carrying the most frequent genes and DNA. In this record, the V and J calls reflect TCRdb's handling and not the investigators' own analysis. This sample is represented by around 250,000 distinct CDR3 sequences; roughly a quarter of them were singletons. The ten largest clones represent about a third of the sample.

CDR1 and CDR2, per the germline V gene, are KGHSH and LQKENI. Clipping removes 3 bases from V and 11 bases from J, with 12 as the unmatched junction base count. From the cysteine up to the phenylalanine, the CDR3 has a length of 14 residues. Of all the DNA, just the CDR3 is kept, 42 bases in frame from base 1. The sample taken for sequencing was blood. The chain joins TRBV18 to TRBJ1-1; 7 junctional bases match TRBD1. The source of this sequence is a woman aged 40 to 50 with Graves' ophthalmopathy. Here is the DNA: TGTGCCAGCTCACCTCCGGGACAGCCCCTTGGGGCTTTCTTT. It specifies CASSPPGQPLGAFF.